This T cell receptor (beta chain) was identified during a study of T cells after yellow fever vaccination. General observations from the study: Post-booster repertoires contained most primary-vaccination clones again (about 95% CD4, roughly 90% CD8). Abundant clonotypes (contaminants from the bulk population) could be present in FACS-sorted repertoires. A secondary response was less intense yet reached its peak sooner, at day 5 versus 15.

The CDR3 has 15 residues. The germline CDR1 and CDR2 sequences are WSHSY and SAAADI. The germline V and J ends were trimmed by 2 bases and 2 bases, with 12 bases remaining between them. To note about this clonotype: Antigen specificity is unknown.

5'RACE template switching added a universal primer site and UMIs to TCR cDNA. TCRdb re-derived calls from the 5' RACE reads in MiXCR, one entry per CDR3 protein. This table holds 300,000 to 350,000 distinct CDR3 sequences, around 10% found once. The source of this sequence is a man younger than 35 who received the YFV17D yellow fever vaccine. This chain joins TRBV10-2 and TRBJ1-2, with D perhaps TRBD1 (5 bases). The material was CD4+ T cells sorted from PBMCs, obtained 45 days after the yellow fever booster vaccination. CDR3 in DNA: TGCGCCAGCAGTGAGCCGGGGACTACGAACTATGGCTACACCTTC. Amino acid sequence: CASSEPGTTNYGYTF.